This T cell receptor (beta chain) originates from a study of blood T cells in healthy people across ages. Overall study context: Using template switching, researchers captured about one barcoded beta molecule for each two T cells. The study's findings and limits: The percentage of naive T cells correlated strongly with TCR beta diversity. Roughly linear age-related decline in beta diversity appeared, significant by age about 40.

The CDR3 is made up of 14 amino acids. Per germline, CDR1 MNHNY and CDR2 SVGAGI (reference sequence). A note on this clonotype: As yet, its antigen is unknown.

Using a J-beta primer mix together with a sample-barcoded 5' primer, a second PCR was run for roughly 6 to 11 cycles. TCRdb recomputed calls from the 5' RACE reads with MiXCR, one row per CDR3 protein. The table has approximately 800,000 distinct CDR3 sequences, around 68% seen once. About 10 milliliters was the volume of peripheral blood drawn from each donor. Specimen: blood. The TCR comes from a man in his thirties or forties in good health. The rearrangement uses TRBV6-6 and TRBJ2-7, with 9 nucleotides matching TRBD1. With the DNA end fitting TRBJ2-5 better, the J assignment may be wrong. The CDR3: CASTWTGEVETQYF. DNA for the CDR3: TGTGCCAGCACTTGGACAGGGGAGGTTGAGACCCAGTACTTC.